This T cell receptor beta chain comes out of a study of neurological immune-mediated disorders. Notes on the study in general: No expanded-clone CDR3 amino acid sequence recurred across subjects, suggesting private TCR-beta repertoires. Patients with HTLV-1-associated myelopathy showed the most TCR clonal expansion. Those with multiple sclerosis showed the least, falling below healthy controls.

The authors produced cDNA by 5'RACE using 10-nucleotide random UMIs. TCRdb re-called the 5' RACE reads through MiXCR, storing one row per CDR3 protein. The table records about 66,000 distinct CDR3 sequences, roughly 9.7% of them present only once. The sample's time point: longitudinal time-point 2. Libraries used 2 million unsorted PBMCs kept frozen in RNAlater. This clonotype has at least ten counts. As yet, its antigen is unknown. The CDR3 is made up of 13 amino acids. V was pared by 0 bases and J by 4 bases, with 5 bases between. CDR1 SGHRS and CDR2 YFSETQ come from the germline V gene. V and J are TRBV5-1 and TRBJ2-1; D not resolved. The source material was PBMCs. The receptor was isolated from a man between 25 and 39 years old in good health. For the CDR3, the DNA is TGCGCCAGCAGCTTGGACCGATACAATGAGCAGTTCTTC. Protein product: CASSLDRYNEQFF.